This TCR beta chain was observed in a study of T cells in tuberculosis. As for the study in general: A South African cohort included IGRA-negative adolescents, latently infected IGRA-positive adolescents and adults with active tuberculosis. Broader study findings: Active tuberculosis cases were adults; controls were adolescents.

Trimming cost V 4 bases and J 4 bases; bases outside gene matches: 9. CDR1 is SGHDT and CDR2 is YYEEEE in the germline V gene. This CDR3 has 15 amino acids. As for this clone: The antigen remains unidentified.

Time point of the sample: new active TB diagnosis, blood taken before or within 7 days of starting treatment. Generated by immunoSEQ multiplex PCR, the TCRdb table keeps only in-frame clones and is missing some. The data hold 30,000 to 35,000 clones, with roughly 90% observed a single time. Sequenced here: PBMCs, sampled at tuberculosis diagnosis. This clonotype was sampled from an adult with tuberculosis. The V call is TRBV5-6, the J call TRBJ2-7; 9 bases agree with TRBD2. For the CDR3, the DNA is TGTGCCAGCAGCCTCCTAAGCGGGGGGTTTTACGAGCAGTACTTC. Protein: CASSLLSGGFYEQYF.